This T cell receptor beta chain was recorded in a study of CD8 T cells in Susac syndrome. General study points: Regarding the TCR sequencing and HLA analysis, the study admitted that a relatively small number of individuals were involved.

This clonotype was found once. The antigen is undetermined. The sequenced target, TCR beta, came from blood CD8+ and CD4+ T cells. CD8+ and CD4+ T cells were negatively isolated; TEMRA cells were FACS-enriched. RNA in amounts of roughly 0.5 to 1 ug was reverse transcribed with random hexamers. The method of amplification for TCR beta CDR3 was immunoSEQ multiplex PCR, covering 54 Vbeta and 13 Jbeta. TCRdb re-called the immunoSEQ multiplex PCR reads through MiXCR, storing one row per CDR3 protein. The sample holds a few hundred thousand distinct CDR3 sequences; 85% to 95% are singletons and the top ten take around 0.082%. The CDR3 covers 13 residues. The germline gives CDR1 SGHVS, CDR2 FNYEAQ. The V gene lost 8 bases and the J gene lost 4 bases, with 12 bases spanning the gap.

The rearrangement joins TRBV7-6 to TRBJ1-5; D gene ambiguous. The sequenced material came from CD4+ T cells from PBMCs. This clonotype originated in a human donor with multiple sclerosis. CDR3 sequence: CASGVGRNQPQHF. The CDR3 nucleotides read TGTGCCAGCGGGGTAGGCCGTAATCAGCCCCAGCATTTT.